Included here is one T cell receptor beta chain sequence, with context. Its antigen is as yet unknown. Trimming left V 3 bases short and J 7 bases short, with 24 bases between. Germline V CDR1 and CDR2: SQVTM, ANQGSEA. The CDR3 length is 16 residues. This sample was included in a study of chemoradiotherapy in HPV16-positive cancers. The study, taken as a whole, reports: During treatment, candidate HPV-specific clones and E7-related motifs expanded in tumor.

Clones were read by immunoSEQ multiplex PCR, and TCRdb kept only the in-frame ones, dropping some. Of around 17,000 clones in the sample, around three quarters are singletons; the top ten hold roughly 8%. The sample was tumor tissue, taken from a patient who underwent chemoradiotherapy. V gene TRBV29-1 combines with J gene TRBJ1-2, with D perhaps matching TRBD1 (5 bases). The TCR sequence derives from a human donor with HPV-associated anogenital cancer. In DNA form, the CDR3 reads TGCAGCGTTGAGGACACCCTCGGATCATTCTCGGGTGGCTACACCTTC. Amino acid sequence: CSVEDTLGSFSGGYTF.